This passage covers 10 T cell receptor beta chains from one sample sequenced in a study of shared clonotypes between healthy human individuals. Data came from immunoSEQ multiplex PCR; TCRdb stores just in-frame clones and leaves some out. The data contain hundreds of thousands of clones, 90% to 96% of them singletons. The sequenced sample consisted of naive CD4+ T cells sorted from blood. Sample subset: CD45RA+ positively selected. These receptors were obtained from a woman under 40 in good health.

The J gene is TRBJ2-3, the V gene TRBV11-3, with 12 positions matching TRBD2. The germline V gene has CDR1 SGHNT and CDR2 YENEEA. CDR3 length: 17 residues. V shed 5 bases, J shed 6 bases, and the junction held 12 bases outside the gene matches. The CDR3 region has the DNA TGTGCCAGCAGCAGAGGACTAGCGGGACGAGGAGGTGATACGCAGTATTTT. Amino acid sequence: CASSRGLAGRGGDTQYF.

This chain joins TRBV11-3 and TRBJ1-6; D unresolved. CDR1 is SGHNT and CDR2 is YENEEA in the germline V gene. The CDR3 covers 13 residues. The ends were cut back, 3 bases at V and 8 bases at J, with 8 bases in the middle. The CDR3 DNA sequence: TGTGCCAGCAGCTTTGCGGAAGATTCACCCCTCCACTTT. This encodes CASSFAEDSPLHF.

The chain joins TRBV6-6 to TRBJ2-7, with TRBD1 matching over 7 bases. Germline assignment: CDR1 MNHNY and CDR2 SVGAGI (reference sequence). With V trimmed by 6 bases and J by 4 bases, 9 bases remained unmatched. The CDR3 runs 14 residues. CDR3 nucleotide sequence: TGTGCCAGCAGCAGACAGGGAAGGGGTTACGAGCAGTACTTC. Translation gives CASSRQGRGYEQYF.

The chain joins TRBV11-2 to TRBJ2-4; D ambiguous. Trimming cost V 1 base and J 0 bases, with 4 bases left between them. Germline lookup yields CDR1 SGHAT and CDR2 FQNNGV. The CDR3 spans 14 residues. The CDR3 DNA reads TGTGCCAGCAGCTTAGTTGCAGCCAAAAACATTCAGTACTTC. It encodes CASSLVAAKNIQYF.

The sample holds one count of this clone. The CDR3 DNA reads TGTGCCAGCAGATTACAGGGTTCGTATACGCAGTATTTT. Amino acids: CASRLQGSYTQYF. The rearrangement uses TRBV6-1 and TRBJ2-3; tentatively, D is TRBD1 (6 bases). This CDR3 is 13 amino acids long. Trimming took off 6 bases at V and 7 bases at J, with 14 bases between the two ends. The germline V gene encodes CDR1 MNHNS and CDR2 SASEGT.

The chain joins TRBV27 to TRBJ1-1; D perhaps matches TRBD1 (5 bases). The germline gives CDR1 MNHEY, CDR2 SMNVEV (reference sequence). The V end lost 2 bases, the J end lost 1 base, and 5 bases lay between the germline ends. The CDR3 contains 13 residues. The CDR3 is CASSLTGNTEAFF. The DNA for the CDR3 is TGTGCCAGCAGTTTAACAGGGAACACTGAAGCTTTCTTT.

The rearrangement joins TRBV6-6 to TRBJ1-4; TRBD1 matches at 9 bases. The CDR3 is made up of 14 amino acids. Germline V CDR1 and CDR2: MNHNY, SVGAGI (reference sequence). J lost 8 bases, V lost 7 bases, and 8 bases had no gene match. The CDR3 coding sequence is TGTGCCAGCAATAGGGACAGGGCTCGCGAAAAACTGTTTTTT. Its protein product is CASNRDRAREKLFF.

The V call is TRBV5-4, the J call TRBJ1-2, with D tentatively TRBD1 (5 bases). Trimming removed 0 bases from V and 8 bases from J, with 11 bases in between. CDR3 size: 13 residues. Germline values: CDR1 SGHNT, CDR2 YYREEE (reference sequence). The DNA of the CDR3 is TGTGCCAGCAGCTTGGCAGGGCAAGAGGGCTACACCTTC. Amino acid sequence: CASSLAGQEGYTF.

The V gene is TRBV11-2, the J gene TRBJ1-2; D is ambiguous. Germline CDR1 SGHAT, CDR2 FQNNGV. CDR3 length: 14 residues. V lost 3 bases and J lost 4, with 12 bases in between. The CDR3 is CASSLVSRRYGYTF. In nucleotides, the CDR3 is TGTGCCAGCAGCTTGGTTTCGAGACGCTATGGCTACACCTTC. Variable domain in full (rest from reference TRBV11-2 and TRBJ1-2): EAGVAQSPRYKIIEKRQSVAFWCNPISGHATLYWYQQILGQGPKLLIQFQNNGVVDDSQLPKDRFSAERLKGVDSTLKIQPAKLEDSAVYLCASSLVSRRYGYTFGSGTRLTVV.

The gene calls are TRBV10-1 and TRBJ2-7; the D gene is possibly TRBD2 (6 bases). The CDR3 extends over 14 amino acids. Germline V gives CDR1 WNHNN, CDR2 SYGVQD (reference sequence). V was trimmed by 3 bases and J by 2 bases, leaving 11 bases between them. The CDR3 here is CASSDAGRAYEQYF. The DNA for the CDR3 is TGCGCCAGCAGTGACGCGGGACGCGCCTACGAGCAGTACTTC.